The clone carrying this TCR beta chain has at least ten counts. Antigen: not known. The cDNA was synthesized by 5'RACE incorporating 10-nucleotide random UMIs. TCRdb reprocessed the 5' RACE reads with MiXCR, giving one entry per CDR3 protein. In the table there are 100,000 or so distinct CDR3 sequences, 3.5% of which are singletons. This sample is part of a study of neurological immune-mediated disorders. Points from the study as a whole: Expansion of TCR clones was greatest in HTLV-1-associated myelopathy and smallest in multiple sclerosis, where it fell below that of healthy controls. A possible signature appeared as one related-CDR3 cluster, in which phylogenetic grouping placed the repertoires of 18 of 34 multiple sclerosis patients.

This TCR was recovered from a woman between 18 and 29 years old with multiple sclerosis. The sequencing sample was made of PBMCs.

Here the CDR3 reads CASSLRDRYTGELFF. The CDR3 bases are TGCGCCAGCAGCCTCCGGGACAGGTACACCGGGGAGCTGTTTTTT. The rearrangement links TRBV5-1 to TRBJ2-2; 8 nucleotides match TRBD1. This CDR3 region has 15 residues. CDR1 and CDR2 from the germline V gene are SGHRS and YFSETQ. V was clipped by 4 bases and J by 3 bases; unmatched bases: 5.